This T cell receptor beta chain was recovered during a study of response to subunit inactivated influenza vaccine. TCRdb re-derived calls from the RT-PCR reads in MiXCR, one entry per CDR3 protein. The data show 500,000 to 600,000 distinct CDR3 sequences, approximately 12% seen once. CDR1 is LNHNV and CDR2 is YYDKDF in the germline V gene (reference sequence). V gave up 1 base and J gave up 2 bases; unmatched junction bases: 3. This CDR3 spans 15 amino acids. About this clonotype: The antigen remains unidentified.

Study-wide findings and caveats: Each seasonal flu vaccination may recruit only limited new T cells, authors suggested.

This receptor was taken from a man aged 50-59 years who received an inactivated influenza vaccine. The J gene is TRBJ2-3, the V gene TRBV15; 7 positions match TRBD2. Source: PBMCs from blood, taken on the day of vaccination. The CDR3: CATSRVAGPTDTQYF. The CDR3 coding sequence is TGTGCCACCAGCAGAGTAGCGGGCCCCACAGATACGCAGTATTTT.